Shown below are 8 T cell receptor beta chains from a single sample sequenced in a study of blood T cells in healthy people across ages. The second PCR ran roughly 7 to 12 cycles with a sample-barcoded 5' primer and J-beta primers. TCRdb reanalysed the 5' RACE reads using MiXCR and keeps one entry per CDR3 protein. Of 850,000 to 1,300,000 distinct CDR3 sequences listed, roughly 45% were seen once; the top ten hold approximately 17%. The material sequenced was blood. Receptors were obtained from an older woman in good health.

This sequence joins TRBV2 and TRBJ2-6; no definite D call. Deletions cut 4 bases from V and 2 bases from J, with 12 bases between. The CDR3 consists of 16 residues. The germline V gene has CDR1 SNHLY and CDR2 FYNNEI. CDR3 DNA sequence: TGTGCCAGCAGTGTTAGCCCCCCGACTGGGGCCAACGTCCTGACTTTC. Amino acid sequence: CASSVSPPTGANVLTF.

The chain is built from TRBV11-3 and TRBJ2-1; D might be TRBD2 (5 bases). Germline V gene sequence: CDR1 SGHNT, CDR2 YENEEA. V was shortened by 0 bases and J by 9 bases, with 9 bases between the two germline ends. This CDR3 region has 13 residues. CDR3 region: CASSLDTRTEQFF. The CDR3 DNA follows: TGTGCCAGCAGCTTAGACACTAGGACTGAGCAGTTCTTC.

Concerning this clonotype: One end of the junction is discordant with germline, which a read error may explain. The chain links TRBV6-5 to TRBJ2-7, with 7 bases matching TRBD2. Germline V gene data show CDR1 as MNHEY and CDR2 as SVGAGI. The CDR3 runs to 16 residues. This CDR3 is CASRYWGGSKSYEQYF. The DNA for the CDR3 is TGTGCCAGCAGGTACTGGGGCGGGAGTAAATCCTACGAGCAGTACTTC.

This clonotype was counted between two and nine times. The V and J genes are TRBV5-5 and TRBJ2-5, with D possibly TRBD2 on 6 matching bases. The J call may be faulty, since TRBJ2-7 better matches the DNA end. Germline CDR1 and CDR2: SGHKS and YYEKEE (reference sequence). This CDR3 contains 12 residues. CDR3 nucleotide sequence: TGTGCCAGCAGCTTCGGGGGTGCCGAGCAGTACTTC. As protein: CASSFGGAEQYF.

This clonotype was seen many times. V gene TRBV28 combines with J gene TRBJ2-7; possibly TRBD2 for D (5 bases). In germline, CDR1 is MDHEN, CDR2 SYDVKM. The CDR3 spans 14 residues. The ends were cut back, 6 bases at V and 3 bases at J, with 15 bases in the middle. The CDR3 loop reads CASSQLGGSYEQYF. The CDR3 coding sequence is TGTGCCAGCAGCCAGTTGGGTGGGAGCTACGAGCAGTACTTC. The full variable domain, in which reference TRBV28 and TRBJ2-7 provide the parts outside the CDR3, is DVKVTQSSRYLVKRTGEKVFLECVQDMDHENMFWYRQDPGLGLRLIYFSYDVKMKEKGDIPEGYSVSREKKERFSLILESASTNQTSMYLCASSQLGGSYEQYFGPGTRLTVT.

This chain connects TRBV3-1 to TRBJ2-7; a possible D gene is TRBD1 (6 bases). This CDR3 contains 15 residues. The V gene lost 8 bases and the J gene lost 0 bases, with 17 bases spanning the gap. The germline V gene has CDR1 LGHDT and CDR2 YNNKEL (reference sequence). In nucleotides, the CDR3 is TGTGCCAGCCAGGCAGCTTTGGACAGCTCCTACGAGCAGTACTTC. The encoded protein is CASQAALDSSYEQYF.

V usage is TRBV29-1 and J usage is TRBJ2-1; no definite D call. The CDR3 contains 13 residues. Germline V CDR1 and CDR2: SQVTM, ANQGSEA. The germline V and J ends were trimmed by 4 bases and 4 bases, with 11 bases remaining between them. CDR3 nucleotides: TGCAGCGTTGTAAAGGGATGGTACAATGAGCAGTTCTTC. Protein sequence: CSVVKGWYNEQFF.

The chain links TRBV20-1 to TRBJ2-5; D may match TRBD1 or TRBD2 (6 bases each). CDR1 is DFQATT and CDR2 is SNEGSKA in the germline V gene (reference sequence). The ends were cut back, 0 bases at V and 2 bases at J, with 16 bases in the middle. The CDR3 length is 16 residues. The CDR3 DNA reads as TGCAGTGCTAGAGATCGGGTCAGAGGGGGGCAAGAGACCCAGTACTTC. It specifies CSARDRVRGGQETQYF.